The 4 T cell receptor beta chains below were found in one sample sequenced in a study of blood T cell repertoires in COVID-19. Assay: immunoSEQ multiplex PCR; the TCRdb copy retains only in-frame clones and omits some. The sample shows over 250,000 clones, 85% of them seen only once. The material sequenced was peripheral blood. These receptors came from a human donor in a cohort sampled during active COVID-19.

This chain uses TRBV27 with TRBJ2-7, with D maybe TRBD2 (6 bases). Germline V gives CDR1 MNHEY, CDR2 SMNVEV (reference sequence). Trimming shortened V by 5 bases and J by 1 base, and 15 bases separated the two germline ends. The CDR3 is 15 residues long. CDR3 sequence: CASSHQTLASYEQYF. The CDR3 DNA is TGTGCCAGCAGTCACCAGACCCTAGCGTCCTACGAGCAGTACTTC.

V is TRBV6-5 and J is TRBJ1-1, with unresolved D. The CDR3 is 13 residues long. Germline CDR1 MNHEY, CDR2 SVGAGI. V was pared by 10 bases and J by 0 bases, with 12 bases between. CDR3 protein: CATAFHLNTEAFF. The CDR3 DNA follows: TGTGCCACCGCGTTTCACCTGAACACTGAAGCTTTCTTT.

Points on this clone: The conserved final phenylalanine or tryptophan is absent from the CDR3, which likely points to a read error. No DNA is shown, since the ends of the CDR3 on it are uncertain; the CDR3 is the one TCRdb lists. The gene calls are TRBV6-2 or TRBV6-3 and TRBJ1-5; TRBD1 is the table's D call, not checked against the DNA. The germline V gene has CDR1 MNHEY and CDR2 SVGEGT. The CDR3 totals 13 residues, both ends included. The chain's CDR3 is CASSSAGTSITVY.

J is TRBJ1-4 and V is TRBV19, with D perhaps matching TRBD1 (6 bases). The V end lost 6 bases, the J end lost 1 base, and 24 bases lay between the germline ends. Per the germline V gene, CDR1 is LNHDA and CDR2 is SQIVND (reference sequence). The CDR3 totals 19 residues. CDR3 nucleotides: TGTGCCAGTAGCTTGACAATCTTACAGGGAGGGAGAACTAATGAAAAACTGTTTTTT. It encodes CASSLTILQGGRTNEKLFF. Filled out from reference TRBV19 and TRBJ1-4, the complete variable domain reads DGGITQSPKYLFRKEGQNVTLSCEQNLNHDAMYWYRQDPGQGLRLIYYSQIVNDFQKGDIAEGYSVSREKKESFPLTVTSAQKNPTAFYLCASSLTILQGGRTNEKLFFGSGTQLSVL.